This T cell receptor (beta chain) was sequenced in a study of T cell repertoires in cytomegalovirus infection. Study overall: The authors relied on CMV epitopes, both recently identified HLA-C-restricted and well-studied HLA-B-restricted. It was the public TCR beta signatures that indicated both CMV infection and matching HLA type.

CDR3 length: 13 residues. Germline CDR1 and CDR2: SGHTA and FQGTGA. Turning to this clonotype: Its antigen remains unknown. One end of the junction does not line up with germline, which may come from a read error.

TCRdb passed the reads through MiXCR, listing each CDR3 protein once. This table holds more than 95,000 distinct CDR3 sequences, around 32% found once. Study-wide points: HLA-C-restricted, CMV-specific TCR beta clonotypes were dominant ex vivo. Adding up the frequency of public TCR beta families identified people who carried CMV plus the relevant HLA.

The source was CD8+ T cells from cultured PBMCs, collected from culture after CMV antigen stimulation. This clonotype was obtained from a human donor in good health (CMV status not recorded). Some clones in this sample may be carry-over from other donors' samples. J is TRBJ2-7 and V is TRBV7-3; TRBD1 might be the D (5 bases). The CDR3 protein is CATSLVAGREQYF. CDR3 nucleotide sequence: TGTGCCACCAGCTTAGTGGCAGGGCGTGAGCAGTACTTC.